The rows below give T cell receptor beta chains drawn from one sample of a study of OX40 agonist ivuxolimab in advanced cancers. Sequencing was performed with immunoSEQ multiplex PCR; in TCRdb, only in-frame clones are kept and a portion is missing. Here the sample spans tens of thousands of clones, roughly 90% being singletons. The starting material was CD4+ or CD8+ T cells sorted from blood, obtained in a trial of the OX40 agonist ivuxolimab. The receptors derive from an adult with an advanced solid tumor such as melanoma, head and neck, liver or kidney cancer. Each CDR3 is given with its conserved first and last residue. Each record gives: clone size, V gene, D gene, J gene, CDR3 DNA, CDR3 protein. D genes are given only for firm matches. Size is stated for part of the rows, as once, few or many counts, or as a class when the clone is expanded.

NA,TRBV5-4,NA,TRBJ2-5,TGTGCCAGCAGCTTGGGCAATCAAGAGACCCAGTACTTC,CASSLGNQETQYF
NA,TRBV6-5,NA,TRBJ1-1,TGTGCCAGCAGTTACTCTCCCTATTATGAAGCTTTCTTT,CASSYSPYYEAFF
NA,TRBV7-9,NA,TRBJ1-4,TGTGCCAGCAGCTCGAACCGGGACAAGGATGAAAAACTGTTTTTT,CASSSNRDKDEKLFF
NA,TRBV5-8,TRBD1,TRBJ1-1,TGTGCCAGCAGCCCGTGGACAGGGGAAGCTTTCTTT,CASSPWTGEAFF
NA,TRBV6-1,NA,TRBJ2-1,TGTGCCAGCAGGGGACCGGGAATAGAGCAGTTCTTC,CASRGPGIEQFF
NA,TRBV4-2,NA,TRBJ2-1,TGTGCCAGCAGCTTAAGGAAAGCCGGGGGCAATGAGCAGTTCTTC,CASSLRKAGGNEQFF
once,TRBV27,TRBD1,TRBJ2-2,TGTGCCAGCAGTTTATCGACCAAGGGGGCGGGGGAGCTGTTTTTT,CASSLSTKGAGELFF
NA,TRBV5-5,NA,TRBJ2-7,TGTGCCAGCAGCATAGGCCGGGACAACTACGAGCAGTACTTC,CASSIGRDNYEQYF
NA,TRBV7-9,TRBD2,TRBJ2-3,TGTGCCAGCAGCTTGACTAGCGGGGAAATAGATACGCAGTATTTT,CASSLTSGEIDTQYF
NA,TRBV7-2,NA,TRBJ1-5,TGTGCCAGCAGCTGGCGGGGCAGGGAGAACCAGCCCCAGCATTTT,CASSWRGRENQPQHF
once,TRBV7-7,NA,TRBJ2-3,TGTGCCAGCAGCTTGGGGGTAGCGGAGTCACGCACAGATACGCAGTATTTT,CASSLGVAESRTDTQYF
NA,TRBV12-5,NA,TRBJ2-1,TGTGCTAGTGGTTTGGGAGTGCTAGGTATTTACAATGAGCAGTTCTTC,CASGLGVLGIYNEQFF
NA,TRBV7-2,TRBD1,TRBJ2-4,TGTGCCAGCAGCTCACCGGGACAGGGGTTACTAGCCAAAAACATTCAGTACTTC,CASSSPGQGLLAKNIQYF
NA,TRBV2,NA,TRBJ1-1,TGTGCCAGCAGTGTTAGATCCACTGAAGCTTTCTTT,CASSVRSTEAFF
NA,TRBV11-1,NA,TRBJ1-1,TGTGCCAGCAGCTTCTCATTGGGTGCAAACACTGAAGCTTTCTTT,CASSFSLGANTEAFF
NA,TRBV7-8,NA,TRBJ1-5,TGTGCCAGCAACCTTGGGGGGGGTCAGCCCCAGCATTTT,CASNLGGGQPQHF
NA,TRBV11-2,TRBD2,TRBJ2-3,TGTGCCAGCAGCCCCTGGGAAGCGGGGGGAGGAGATACGCAGTATTTT,CASSPWEAGGGDTQYF
NA,TRBV19,NA,TRBJ2-3,TGTGCCAGTAGAGGGGGGCTGGTCACAGATACGCAGTATTTT,CASRGGLVTDTQYF
NA,TRBV9,TRBD1,TRBJ1-2,TGTGCCAGCAGCGTAGGGACAGGGGGAATGAATGGCTACACCTTC,CASSVGTGGMNGYTF
NA,TRBV7-9,NA,TRBJ2-4,TGTGCCAGCAGCTTAGCCCCCGCGGGCGGTCTAGCCAAAAACATTCAGTACTTC,CASSLAPAGGLAKNIQYF
NA,TRBV5-4,NA,TRBJ1-2,TGTGCCAGCAGCTTGGACAGGGCTAACTATGGCTACACCTTC,CASSLDRANYGYTF
NA,TRBV7-9,NA,TRBJ2-7,TGTGCCAGCAGCTTAGCAGGGAAATCCTACGAGCAGTACTTC,CASSLAGKSYEQYF
NA,TRBV4-3,NA,TRBJ1-5,TGCGCCAGCAGCCAAGATTCTGGCAATCAGCCCCAGCATTTT,CASSQDSGNQPQHF
NA,TRBV28,NA,TRBJ1-6,TGTGCCAGCAGTTTATTACAGTATAATTCACCCCTCCACTTT,CASSLLQYNSPLHF
NA,TRBV30,NA,TRBJ1-2,TGTGCCTGGAGTGTACCCTCTTTGAGTTTGGGGTTATATGGCTACACCTTC,CAWSVPSLSLGLYGYTF
NA,TRBV7-9,TRBD2,TRBJ2-1,TGTGCCAGCAGCTTAGAAATCCTAGCGGGGGCCCTCGGGATTGAGCAGTTCTTC,CASSLEILAGALGIEQFF
few,TRBV9,NA,TRBJ2-6,TGTGCCAGCAGCGTAGACGGTGGGGGGGCCAACGTCCTGACTTTC,CASSVDGGGANVLTF
NA,TRBV19,NA,TRBJ2-6,TGTGCCAGTAGTATGTTGGGCAGGGCCAACGTCCTGACTTTC,CASSMLGRANVLTF
NA,TRBV4-3,NA,TRBJ2-2,TGCGCCAGCAGCCAAGAAGCCGTTCTTAACACCGGGGAGCTGTTTTTT,CASSQEAVLNTGELFF
NA,TRBV15,NA,TRBJ1-2,TGTGCCACCAGCAGAGAAGAGGGTGATGGCTACACCTTC,CATSREEGDGYTF
NA,TRBV27,NA,TRBJ1-5,TGTGCCAGCCATCCGAGTACGGCGATTAATCAGCCCCAGCATTTT,CASHPSTAINQPQHF
NA,TRBV28,NA,TRBJ2-5,TGTGCCAGCAGTTTACCTCTCTCTGGCGGCCAAGAGACCCAGTACTTC,CASSLPLSGGQETQYF
NA,TRBV7-3,NA,TRBJ2-3,TGTGCCAGCAGCTTAGATCGGGTAGGCACAGATACGCAGTATTTT,CASSLDRVGTDTQYF
NA,TRBV4-3,NA,TRBJ1-2,TGCGCCAGCAGCCAAGAGGCGGGGGACAACTATGGCTACACCTTC,CASSQEAGDNYGYTF
NA,TRBV29-1,NA,TRBJ1-6,TGCAGCGTCGCTAGCGCGAAGGGCCAGGTAGGATTTAATTCACCCCTCCACTTT,CSVASAKGQVGFNSPLHF
NA,TRBV5-8,TRBD2,TRBJ2-1,TGTGCCAGCAGCTTGGCCCCAGGGAGGGTCCACAATGAGCAGTTCTTC,CASSLAPGRVHNEQFF